Only a few counts were recorded for the clone carrying this T cell receptor (beta chain). Its antigen is not identified. The data belong to a study of human T cells and chemical hapten exposure. The overall study: Chiefly female patients presented with alopecia areata, totalis or universalis. Overall study findings and caveats: Donors' alopecia may make their immune response differ from healthy people's. Expanded TCR sets contained significantly more large CDR3 similarity clusters than controls.

Germline V CDR1 and CDR2: MNHEY, SMNVEV (reference sequence). The ends were cut back, 6 bases at V and 6 bases at J, with 11 bases in the middle. CDR3 length: 13 residues. Indicated time point: patch test 3, about 24 weeks after DPC sensitization. Treatment indicated: therapeutic diphenylcyclopropenone sensitization with weekly scalp DPC. TCRdb re-analysed the RACE reads in MiXCR, keeping a single row per CDR3 protein. This sample carries about 190,000 distinct CDR3 sequences, approximately 24% of them seen once, and the ten largest clones take approximately 2.3%. The starting material was whole blood, obtained in connection with sensitization to the hapten diphenylcyclopropenone (DPC). The J gene is TRBJ1-4, the V gene TRBV27; no clear D. The clonotype originates from a woman between 40 and 50 years old with alopecia areata. Some clones in this sample may be carry-over from other donors' samples. CDR3 region: CASRRRPYEKLFF. CDR3 bases: TGTGCCAGCAGACGTCGACCCTATGAAAAACTGTTTTTT.